A single sample gave rise to the 23 T cell receptor beta chains below, sequenced in a study of cytomegalovirus exposure and HLA in healthy donors. Use of 60 Vbeta and 13 Jbeta primers characterized the PCR. Only in-frame clones appear in the TCRdb table, and some are missing; sequencing was by immunoSEQ multiplex PCR. The sample lists some 240,000 clones; over 90% were seen once. Specimen: PBMCs. Receptors originate from a girl aged 2 to 9 in good health and CMV-seronegative.

This chain links TRBV29-1 with TRBJ2-7; 7 bases match TRBD1. The CDR3 covers 15 residues. Germline assignment: CDR1 SQVTM and CDR2 ANQGSEA. V lost 4 bases to trimming and J lost 4 bases; unmatched junction nucleotides: 13. This chain's CDR3 is CSVGGGGRGRYEQYF. The DNA of the CDR3 is TGCAGCGTTGGGGGTGGGGGCAGGGGGAGATACGAGCAGTACTTC.

This chain uses TRBV19 with TRBJ2-3; D is undetermined. Trimming took off 5 bases at V and 4 bases at J, with 4 bases between the two ends. CDR3 length: 11 residues. Germline CDR1 reads LNHDA; CDR2 reads SQIVND (reference sequence). This CDR3 reads CASSEADTQYF. The CDR3 coding sequence is TGTGCCAGTAGTGAGGCAGATACGCAGTATTTT.

The chain has TRBV19 and TRBJ2-7; 9 nucleotides align to TRBD2. The V gene's germline CDR1 is LNHDA and CDR2 SQIVND (reference sequence). This CDR3 comprises 15 residues. Germline trimming cut 5 bases from V and 4 bases from J; bases unmatched to any gene: 9. CDR3: CASSPSSGAMYEQYF. CDR3 nucleotides: TGTGCCAGTAGTCCCTCTAGCGGGGCGATGTACGAGCAGTACTTC.

The gene calls are TRBV15 and TRBJ1-1; D call uncertain. Per germline, CDR1 LNHNV and CDR2 YYDKDF (reference sequence). Trimming took off 0 bases at V and 0 bases at J, with 5 bases between the two ends. The CDR3 length is 14 residues. CDR3 nucleotide sequence: TGTGCCACCAGCAGAGAAGACATGAACACTGAAGCTTTCTTT. It encodes CATSREDMNTEAFF.

This clone appeared once. The chain couples TRBV5-1 to TRBJ2-5; 7 bases are a match to TRBD1. This CDR3 has 16 residues. From germline, CDR1 is SGHRS and CDR2 YFSETQ. V lost 0 bases, J lost 1 base, and 6 bases stayed unmatched. Here the CDR3 reads CASSLGPDRVQETQYF. For the CDR3, the DNA is TGCGCCAGCAGCTTGGGACCAGACAGGGTCCAAGAGACCCAGTACTTC.

The chain links TRBV9 to TRBJ1-5; no reliable D call. This CDR3 has 14 amino acids. Germline lookup yields CDR1 SGDLS and CDR2 YYNGEE. V was pared by 1 base and J by 2 bases, with 7 bases between. The CDR3 loop is CASSVSGGNQPQHF. The DNA for the CDR3 is TGTGCCAGCAGCGTATCGGGAGGCAATCAGCCCCAGCATTTT.

This chain uses TRBV7-9 with TRBJ2-2, with 9 nucleotides matching TRBD1. Trimming removed 1 base from V and 3 bases from J; junction bases left unmatched: 0. The CDR3 spans 15 residues. The germline V gene has CDR1 SEHNR and CDR2 FQNEAQ (reference sequence). CDR3 sequence (DNA): TGTGCCAGCAGCTTAGGGGACAGGGACACCGGGGAGCTGTTTTTT. As protein: CASSLGDRDTGELFF.

This chain uses TRBV10-3 with TRBJ2-7; unclear D gene. The CDR3 is 11 residues long. Trimming pared 4 bases from V and 6 bases from J, leaving 7 bases between. Germline CDR1 and CDR2: ENHRY and SYGVKD. The CDR3 DNA sequence: TGTGCCATCAGTGGAGGATCCGAGCAGTACTTC. Its protein product is CAISGGSEQYF.

The chain uses TRBV29-1 and TRBJ1-4, with a weak D call TRBD1 (5 bases). V was clipped by 1 base and J by 4 bases, with 10 bases between them. Germline loops: CDR1 SQVTM, CDR2 ANQGSEA. The CDR3 is 14 residues long. DNA for the CDR3: TGCAGCGTTGAAGGGGGGGTAGTTAATGAAAAACTGTTTTTT. It translates to CSVEGGVVNEKLFF. Combining the CDR3 with reference TRBV29-1 and TRBJ1-4 gives the whole variable domain SAVISQKPSRDICQRGTSLTIQCQVDSQVTMMFWYRQQPGQSLTLIATANQGSEATYESGFVIDKFPISRPNLTFSTLTVSNMSPEDSSIYLCSVEGGVVNEKLFFGSGTQLSVL.

This sequence joins TRBV10-3 and TRBJ2-1; 12 nucleotides align to TRBD2. With 6 bases clipped from V and 5 bases from J, the junction kept 8 bases outside the gene matches. From germline, CDR1 is ENHRY and CDR2 SYGVKD. The CDR3 spans 16 residues. The CDR3 protein is CAIRPPLAGGNNEQFF. CDR3 DNA sequence: TGTGCCATCAGGCCTCCCCTAGCGGGGGGGAACAATGAGCAGTTCTTC.

This clone was counted only a few times. This chain joins TRBV29-1 and TRBJ2-1; 9 bases map to TRBD2. V lost 6 bases and J lost 4; bases outside the gene matches: 7. The CDR3 contains 14 residues. CDR1 SQVTM and CDR2 ANQGSEA come from the germline V gene. The CDR3 DNA follows: TGCAGCGTGGAGCGGGAGGAGAAGTACAATGAGCAGTTCTTC. It yields the protein CSVEREEKYNEQFF.

This rearrangement joins TRBV4-1 to TRBJ2-1, with 7 bases matching TRBD2. V shed 0 bases, J shed 4 bases, and the junction held 6 bases outside the gene matches. This CDR3 comprises 16 residues. Germline lookup yields CDR1 MGHRA and CDR2 YSYEKL. The CDR3 region is CASSQEGLAAYNEQFF. DNA of the CDR3: TGCGCCAGCAGCCAAGAGGGTCTAGCGGCTTACAATGAGCAGTTCTTC.

This clone is a singleton in its sample. The chain couples TRBV9 to TRBJ2-5, with D tentatively TRBD1 (6 bases). This CDR3 is 15 amino acids long. Trimming shortened V by 4 bases and J by 2 bases, and 15 bases separated the two germline ends. Germline V CDR1 and CDR2: SGDLS, YYNGEE. CDR3 in amino acids: CASSTSLDSQETQYF. CDR3 DNA: TGTGCCAGCAGCACCTCTCTGGACAGTCAAGAGACCCAGTACTTC.

The chain employs TRBV27 and TRBJ2-4; D is ambiguous. This CDR3 contains 14 residues. The V end was cut by 5 bases, the J end by 0 bases, with 8 bases between. Germline CDR1 reads MNHEY; CDR2 reads SMNVEV (reference sequence). The CDR3 sequence is CASSPREAKNIQYF. The CDR3 DNA follows: TGTGCCAGCAGTCCCCGAGAAGCCAAAAACATTCAGTACTTC.

The CDR3 DNA sequence: TGTGCCAGCCCCGGGGAGGGGCACATTTCCTACGAGCAGTACTTC. The encoded protein is CASPGEGHISYEQYF. The rearrangement links TRBV27 to TRBJ2-7, with TRBD2 identical over 7 bases. Germline CDR1 MNHEY, CDR2 SMNVEV (reference sequence). This CDR3 comprises 15 residues. The ends lost 8 bases at V and 1 base at J; junction bases unmatched: 11.

CDR3 loop: CASSGSGQGIHEQYF. The CDR3 DNA reads as TGTGCCAGCAGCGGGTCGGGACAGGGTATCCACGAGCAGTACTTC. This chain uses TRBV5-6 with TRBJ2-7, with 9 positions matching TRBD1. The CDR3 consists of 15 residues. From germline, CDR1 is SGHDT and CDR2 YYEEEE. J was trimmed by 5 bases and V by 4 bases; bases with no gene match: 10. Using reference TRBV5-6 and TRBJ2-7 for the parts outside the CDR3, the full variable domain is DAGVTQSPTHLIKTRGQQVTLRCSPKSGHDTVSWYQQALGQGPQFIFQYYEEEERQRGNFPDRFSGHQFPNYSSELNVNALLLGDSALYLCASSGSGQGIHEQYFGPGTRLTVT.

V and J are TRBV11-2 and TRBJ2-7; D is perhaps TRBD2 (5 bases). Trimming left V 0 bases short and J 0 bases short, with 9 bases between. Germline CDR1 SGHAT, CDR2 FQNNGV. CDR3 size: 15 residues. The CDR3 region is CASSLEAASSYEQYF. Written as DNA, the CDR3 is TGTGCCAGCAGCTTAGAAGCGGCAAGCTCCTACGAGCAGTACTTC.

This clone was detected once. V gene TRBV11-2 combines with J gene TRBJ2-7; D remains unclear. Germline V CDR1 and CDR2: SGHAT, FQNNGV. This CDR3 is built from 13 residues. Trimming stripped 5 bases from V and 5 bases from J, with 13 bases between. The CDR3 coding sequence is TGTGCCAGCAGCAGGTCCGCGGTTAACGAGCAGTACTTC. Its protein is CASSRSAVNEQYF.

The chain joins TRBV30 to TRBJ2-2, with TRBD2 matching 9 bases. The CDR3 consists of 17 residues. From germline, CDR1 is GTSNPN and CDR2 SVGIG (reference sequence). Trimming took 3 bases from V and 1 from J; bases not matched to a gene: 9. The DNA of the CDR3 is TGTGCCTGGAGCGCCGTAGGACTAGCGATGAACACCGGGGAGCTGTTTTTT. This codes for CAWSAVGLAMNTGELFF.

The rearrangement uses TRBV5-1 and TRBJ2-5, with TRBD1 as a possible D gene (6 bases). The CDR3 runs to 16 residues. From germline, CDR1 is SGHRS and CDR2 YFSETQ. Trimming stripped 0 bases from V and 1 base from J, with 13 bases between. CDR3 residues: CASSLGLDRFQETQYF. The CDR3 coding sequence is TGCGCCAGCAGCTTGGGGTTGGACAGATTCCAAGAGACCCAGTACTTC.

The chain is built from TRBV7-3 and TRBJ2-2; TRBD1 aligns across 10 bases. This CDR3 contains 14 residues. Germline assignment: CDR1 SGHTA and CDR2 FQGTGA. The trim removed 4 bases at V and 6 bases at J, leaving 2 bases unmatched. CDR3: CASSWDRGSGELFF. The CDR3 DNA follows: TGTGCCAGCAGCTGGGACAGGGGATCCGGGGAGCTGTTTTTT.

The rearrangement joins TRBV7-3 to TRBJ1-1; a weak D match, TRBD1 (5 bases). Germline V gives CDR1 SGHTA, CDR2 FQGTGA. V was shortened by 5 bases and J by 1 base, with 11 bases between the two germline ends. CDR3 size: 14 residues. The CDR3 is CASSIGAGNTEAFF. CDR3 coding DNA: TGTGCCAGCAGCATAGGGGCTGGGAACACTGAAGCTTTCTTT.

This chain uses TRBV28 with TRBJ2-7, with D possibly TRBD1 on 6 matching bases. Germline lookup yields CDR1 MDHEN and CDR2 SYDVKM. The CDR3 sequence is 11 residues long. The V end was cut by 5 bases, the J end by 10 bases, with 12 bases between. The CDR3 DNA reads TGTGCCAGCAGTCCGAGGGGGTCCCAGTACTTC. Protein sequence: CASSPRGSQYF.